These 32 T cell receptor beta chains originate from one sample sequenced in a study of siplizumab effects on memory and regulatory T cells. Some clones are missing from TCRdb's copy, which holds only in-frame ones; the method was immunoSEQ multiplex PCR. The sample consists of approximately 68,000 clones, about 90% of them appearing once. The material sequenced was CD8+ T cells sorted from blood. These receptor sequences come from a human donor in good health.

This clone has only one observation. The chain combines TRBV15 with TRBJ2-5; 7 bases match TRBD2. Germline assignment: CDR1 LNHNV and CDR2 YYDKDF (reference sequence). The V gene end was trimmed by 5 bases and the J gene end by 5 bases; junction bases not matched to a gene: 8. This CDR3 has 14 residues. DNA of the CDR3: TGTGCCACCAGCTGGCTAGCGGAGTCGGAGACCCAGTACTTC. Amino acid sequence: CATSWLAESETQYF. The full variable domain, its missing parts supplied by reference TRBV15 and TRBJ2-5, is DAMVIQNPRYQVTQFGKPVTLSCSQTLNHNVMYWYQQKSSQAPKLLFHYYDKDFNNEADTPDNFQSRRPNTSFCFLDIRSPGLGDTAMYLCATSWLAESETQYFGPGTRLLVL.

The chain is built from TRBV20-1 and TRBJ2-7, with 9 bases fitting TRBD1. With 6 bases clipped from V and 5 bases from J, the junction kept 2 bases outside the gene matches. The CDR3 extends over 11 amino acids. Germline-derived CDR1 and CDR2 are DFQATT and SNEGSKA (reference sequence). The CDR3 sequence: CSARTGDEQYF. CDR3 nucleotide sequence: TGCAGTGCGAGGACAGGGGACGAGCAGTACTTC.

This clone is medium-sized by share. The J gene is TRBJ1-1, the V gene TRBV14; TRBD1 is a possible D gene (6 bases). This CDR3 region has 14 residues. The V end lost 0 bases, the J end lost 6 bases, and 11 bases lay between the germline ends. Per germline, CDR1 SGHDN and CDR2 FVKESK. The CDR3 bases are TGTGCCAGCAGCCAAGAGATCAGGGGCCCTGAAGCTTTCTTT. This translates into CASSQEIRGPEAFF.

The V gene is TRBV7-2, the J gene TRBJ2-5, with 12 bases aligning to TRBD2. The CDR3 consists of 15 residues. Germline loops: CDR1 SGHTA, CDR2 FQGNSA. Losses at the gene ends were 4 bases for V and 2 bases for J; bases not matched to a gene: 2. The CDR3 DNA reads as TGTGCCAGCAGCTGGGGGACTAGCGGGCAAGAGACCCAGTACTTC. Its protein is CASSWGTSGQETQYF.

V and J are TRBV27 and TRBJ1-5; possibly TRBD1 for D (6 bases). Trimming took 0 bases from V and 4 from J, leaving 13 bases between them. CDR1 and CDR2 from the germline V gene are MNHEY and SMNVEV (reference sequence). CDR3 length: 16 amino acids. DNA of the CDR3: TGTGCCAGCAGTTTATCGAGGCCAGGGGTAAATCAGCCCCAGCATTTT. It translates to CASSLSRPGVNQPQHF.

This chain uses TRBV11-3 with TRBJ2-4; D possibly corresponds to TRBD1 (5 bases). Trimming removed 0 bases at V and 0 bases at J, with 9 bases between. The CDR3 totals 16 residues. The germline V gene has CDR1 SGHNT and CDR2 YENEEA. CDR3 in DNA: TGTGCCAGCAGCTTAGATGACAGCTCAGCCAAAAACATTCAGTACTTC. Translated: CASSLDDSSAKNIQYF.

The rearrangement joins TRBV19 to TRBJ2-7; D may correspond to TRBD1 or TRBD2 (5 bases each). Trimming pared 4 bases from V and 5 bases from J, leaving 18 bases between. The germline gives CDR1 LNHDA, CDR2 SQIVND (reference sequence). CDR3 size: 15 residues. The chain's CDR3 is CASSTGGRAENEQYF. In nucleotides, the CDR3 is TGTGCCAGTAGTACTGGGGGAAGGGCAGAGAACGAGCAGTACTTC.

This clone is a singleton in its sample. The chain links TRBV19 to TRBJ1-3; 7 bases align to TRBD1. The CDR3 totals 19 residues. The germline V gene has CDR1 LNHDA and CDR2 SQIVND (reference sequence). V was clipped by 5 bases and J by 0 bases; unmatched bases: 16. CDR3 amino acids: CASSPWAGGPAVSGNTIYF. CDR3 in DNA: TGTGCCAGTAGTCCCTGGGCAGGGGGGCCGGCCGTCTCTGGAAACACCATATATTTT. The entire variable domain, with the rest obtained from reference TRBV19 and TRBJ1-3, is as follows: DGGITQSPKYLFRKEGQNVTLSCEQNLNHDAMYWYRQDPGQGLRLIYYSQIVNDFQKGDIAEGYSVSREKKESFPLTVTSAQKNPTAFYLCASSPWAGGPAVSGNTIYFGEGSWLTVV.

This chain joins TRBV13 and TRBJ1-1; 9 nucleotides line up with TRBD1. Germline-derived CDR1 and CDR2 are PRHDT and FYEKMQ (reference sequence). The V and J ends lost 5 bases and 4 bases, in that order; junction bases with no gene match: 11. The length of the CDR3 is 16 residues. CDR3 nucleotide sequence: TGTGCCAGCAGCCCAACCGGGACAGGGACGGGCACTGAAGCTTTCTTT. It translates to CASSPTGTGTGTEAFF.

The rearrangement links TRBV9 to TRBJ2-5; 8 nucleotides line up with TRBD2. V lost 3 bases and J lost 1; bases outside the gene matches: 11. The CDR3 has 17 residues. Germline assignment: CDR1 SGDLS and CDR2 YYNGEE. DNA for the CDR3: TGTGCCAGCAGCGCATCTCCGGGACTAGTGCTCCAAGAGACCCAGTACTTC. Its translation is CASSASPGLVLQETQYF.

The chain recombines TRBV28 with TRBJ2-5; TRBD2 aligns across 7 bases. J was trimmed by 8 bases and V by 3 bases; bases with no gene match: 6. The CDR3 length is 13 residues. Germline V gene sequence: CDR1 MDHEN, CDR2 SYDVKM. The chain's CDR3 is CASSFGSGKTQYF. CDR3 nucleotides: TGTGCCAGCAGTTTCGGGAGCGGGAAAACCCAGTACTTC.

The gene calls are TRBV27 and TRBJ2-7; 10 positions agree with TRBD1. The germline CDR1 and CDR2 sequences are MNHEY and SMNVEV (reference sequence). The trim removed 6 bases at V and 1 base at J, leaving 6 bases unmatched. CDR3 length: 15 amino acids. In DNA, the CDR3 is TGTGCCAGCAGGCGCGGGACAGGGGTTTCCTACGAGCAGTACTTC. Its translation is CASRRGTGVSYEQYF.

This chain links TRBV7-9 with TRBJ2-7, with D perhaps given as TRBD1 or TRBD2 (6 bases each). Per germline, CDR1 SEHNR and CDR2 FQNEAQ (reference sequence). This CDR3 spans 13 amino acids. Trimming took 8 bases from V and 5 from J, leaving 16 bases between them. For the CDR3, the DNA is TGTGCCAGCCGGCCCCGGGGGCGCGACGAGCAGTACTTC. It yields the protein CASRPRGRDEQYF.

The V and J genes are TRBV10-2 and TRBJ1-5; 10 bases are a match to TRBD1. The CDR3 covers 15 residues. J gave up 6 bases and V 8 bases, and 10 bases lay outside the gene matches. The germline V gene encodes CDR1 WSHSY and CDR2 SAAADI. The CDR3 sequence is CASGYDRGHVQPQHF. CDR3 DNA sequence: TGCGCCAGCGGCTATGACAGGGGGCATGTTCAGCCCCAGCATTTT.

The chain joins TRBV7-6 to TRBJ2-5, with D unresolved. Deletions cut 0 bases from V and 2 bases from J, with 7 bases between. The CDR3 has 14 residues. Germline assignment: CDR1 SGHVS and CDR2 FNYEAQ. The CDR3 region is CASSLAIQQETQYF. The CDR3 DNA reads TGTGCCAGCAGCTTAGCCATCCAGCAAGAGACCCAGTACTTC.

This chain connects TRBV11-2 to TRBJ1-2; D is ambiguous. Trimming left V 3 bases short and J 4 bases short, with 12 bases between. Germline CDR1 is SGHAT and CDR2 is FQNNGV. The CDR3 is 14 amino acids. CDR3 protein: CASSFPGEPYGYTF. The CDR3 region has the DNA TGTGCCAGCAGCTTCCCGGGAGAACCCTATGGCTACACCTTC.

V usage is TRBV4-1 and J usage is TRBJ2-1; D possibly corresponds to TRBD1 (8 bases). The CDR3 extends over 17 amino acids. The V end lost 0 bases, the J end lost 9 bases, and 21 bases lay between the germline ends. The germline gives CDR1 MGHRA, CDR2 YSYEKL. CDR3 in amino acids: CASSQEESGQGGGEQFF. For the CDR3, the DNA is TGCGCCAGCAGCCAAGAAGAGTCCGGACAGGGAGGGGGTGAGCAGTTCTTC.

A single count supports this clone. CDR3 sequence (DNA): TGCAGCGTTGAAGATTCCCCGGGGGGCTCCTACAATGAGCAGTTCTTC. It translates to CSVEDSPGGSYNEQFF. This sequence joins TRBV29-1 and TRBJ2-1; TRBD2 matches at 7 bases. CDR3 length: 16 residues. Germline V gives CDR1 SQVTM, CDR2 ANQGSEA. The J segment lost 0 bases and the V segment lost 0 bases, leaving 5 bases of the junction unmatched.

This clone has a single count. CDR3 DNA: TGTGCCACCGGGGGGGACGGAACCTACGAGCAGTACTTC. It encodes CATGGDGTYEQYF. The chain recombines TRBV15 with TRBJ2-7; 7 bases align to TRBD2. Per the germline V gene, CDR1 is LNHNV and CDR2 is YYDKDF (reference sequence). The V and J ends lost 8 bases and 2 bases, in that order; junction bases with no gene match: 6. CDR3 size: 13 residues.

This clone showed up just once. V usage is TRBV9 and J usage is TRBJ1-2; D unresolved. The V gene lost 3 bases and the J gene lost 1 base, with 13 bases spanning the gap. Germline CDR1 reads SGDLS; CDR2 reads YYNGEE. This CDR3 contains 15 residues. In DNA form, the CDR3 reads TGTGCCAGCAGCGGTTATCAGGAAGTTAACTATGGCTACACCTTC. Translated: CASSGYQEVNYGYTF.

This clone was detected a few times. The rearrangement joins TRBV7-9 to TRBJ1-5; 7 bases line up with TRBD1. V was pared by 6 bases and J by 0 bases, with 5 bases of the junction left unmatched. The length of the CDR3 is 15 residues. Germline V gives CDR1 SEHNR, CDR2 FQNEAQ (reference sequence). The DNA for the CDR3 is TGTGCCAGCAGTTTGCAGGGGGATAGCAATCAGCCCCAGCATTTT. It translates to CASSLQGDSNQPQHF.

This chain connects TRBV7-9 to TRBJ1-3; 7 bases match TRBD1. The J segment lost 2 bases and the V segment lost 1 base, leaving 14 bases of the junction unmatched. The CDR3 contains 19 residues. Germline lookup yields CDR1 SEHNR and CDR2 FQNEAQ (reference sequence). In DNA form, the CDR3 reads TGTGCCAGCAGCTTAGGTAGCCCCCGGCAGGGGGTGCCTGGAAACACCATATATTTT. It encodes CASSLGSPRQGVPGNTIYF.

This rearrangement joins TRBV5-6 to TRBJ2-5; D unclear. V was shortened by 0 bases and J by 5 bases, with 14 bases between the two germline ends. Germline-derived CDR1 and CDR2 are SGHDT and YYEEEE. The CDR3 has 15 amino acids. In nucleotides, the CDR3 is TGTGCCAGCAGCTTGGTAGCTCAGTCTGCGGAGACCCAGTACTTC. Translation: CASSLVAQSAETQYF.

The table lists this clone with a count of one. Here the CDR3 DNA reads TGTGCCACCAGCAGAGATAGTAGACTTTCTGTTAGGAATGAGCAGTTCTTC. Translating it yields CATSRDSRLSVRNEQFF. This chain joins TRBV15 and TRBJ2-1; D unresolved. The CDR3 extends over 17 amino acids. With 0 bases removed from V and 7 bases from J, the gap between germline ends came to 19 bases. Germline lookup yields CDR1 LNHNV and CDR2 YYDKDF (reference sequence).

This clone has just one count. The chain links TRBV18 to TRBJ2-7; D is perhaps TRBD1 or TRBD2 (5 bases each). This CDR3 region has 13 residues. Per germline, CDR1 KGHSH and CDR2 LQKENI. The germline V and J ends were trimmed by 5 bases and 7 bases, with 15 bases remaining between them. The CDR3 nucleotides read TGTGCCAGCTCAGTCACCGGGACCCTGGAGCAGTACTTC. Its protein is CASSVTGTLEQYF.

The chain has TRBV10-3 and TRBJ1-2; 8 nucleotides align to TRBD1. The CDR3 is made up of 11 amino acids. CDR1 is ENHRY, CDR2 SYGVKD, per germline. Trimming at V came to 10 bases and at J to 8 bases, leaving 6 bases not matched to a gene. The CDR3 spells CATRTGYGYTF. Written as DNA, the CDR3 is TGTGCCACCCGGACAGGGTACGGCTACACCTTC.

The chain combines TRBV6-1 with TRBJ1-1, with D perhaps TRBD1 (6 bases). Per germline, CDR1 MNHNS and CDR2 SASEGT. Trimming shortened V by 3 bases and J by 4 bases, and 15 bases separated the two germline ends. CDR3 length: 15 residues. The CDR3 DNA sequence: TGTGCCAGCAGTGACGTGGGGGCGTGGGTCACTGAAGCTTTCTTT. Translating it yields CASSDVGAWVTEAFF.

This chain uses TRBV19 with TRBJ1-5; unclear D gene. Germline CDR1 reads LNHDA; CDR2 reads SQIVND (reference sequence). The CDR3 is 15 residues long. V lost 2 bases, J lost 3 bases, and 11 bases lay in between. Here the CDR3 DNA reads TGTGCCAGTAGTATAACGGCAGGATACAATCAGCCCCAGCATTTT. Residues: CASSITAGYNQPQHF.

The chain has TRBV5-1 and TRBJ1-5; D gene uncertain. There are 13 residues in the CDR3. V lost 4 bases, J lost 0 bases, and 5 bases lay in between. The germline gives CDR1 SGHRS, CDR2 YFSETQ. This chain's CDR3 is CASSLNSNQPQHF. The CDR3 DNA follows: TGCGCCAGCAGCCTAAATAGCAATCAGCCCCAGCATTTT.

The J gene is TRBJ2-7, the V gene TRBV27; maybe TRBD1 (6 bases). Germline V CDR1 and CDR2: MNHEY, SMNVEV (reference sequence). V dropped 3 bases and J dropped 2 bases, with 17 bases sitting between them. The CDR3 consists of 16 residues. CDR3 sequence reads: CASSFETGRVTYEQYF. In nucleotides, the CDR3 is TGTGCCAGCAGTTTCGAGACAGGCCGGGTGACCTACGAGCAGTACTTC.

The rearrangement links TRBV6-5 to TRBJ1-1; possible D gene TRBD1, 6 bases. The V and J ends lost 2 bases and 4 bases respectively, with 11 bases between them. Germline V lookup: CDR1 MNHEY, CDR2 SVGAGI. The CDR3 is 14 amino acids. This CDR3 reads CASSYGGLGTEAFF. The CDR3 bases are TGTGCCAGCAGTTACGGGGGGCTAGGCACTGAAGCTTTCTTT.

By share of the sample, this clone is medium-sized (0.01 to 0.1%). The V and J genes are TRBV27 and TRBJ2-6, with D hard to call. Per the germline V gene, CDR1 is MNHEY and CDR2 is SMNVEV (reference sequence). The CDR3 is made up of 12 amino acids. The V end lost 7 bases, the J end lost 1 base, and 2 bases lay between the germline ends. The CDR3 DNA reads TGTGCCAGCACTTCTGGGGCCAACGTCCTGACTTTC. It yields the protein CASTSGANVLTF.